The T cell receptor beta chain described here comes from a study of regulatory T cells in long-lasting Graves disease. To make TCR beta libraries, researchers used iRepertoire HTBI primers and Arm-PCR of CDR3 regions. A single record per CDR3 protein comes from TCRdb applying MiXCR to the multiplex PCR reads. The repertoire holds 680,000 or so distinct CDR3 sequences, with around 15% as singletons. This clonotype was recorded many times. Indicated time point: newly diagnosed GD, antithyroid drugs for less than 3 months. PBMCs provided the RNA from which the TCR library was made. Investigators report Graves' disease was diagnosed under American Thyroid Association guidelines. The data were also submitted as part of a second study, on T cells in Graves' hyperthyroidism and ophthalmopathy. That work adds: HTBI primers drove first-round RT-PCR of the TCR CDR3.

Sequenced here: peripheral blood mononuclear cells (PBMCs), sampled at new diagnosis, from a patient treated with antithyroid drugs. This sequence was found in a woman aged 30 to 39 with Graves disease.

The CDR3 DNA reads as TGCAGCGTTGAGTTTGACGGAGACTATGGCTACACCTTC. This encodes CSVEFDGDYGYTF. V gene TRBV29-1 combines with J gene TRBJ1-2; D gene uncertain. The CDR3 has 13 amino acids. Per the germline V gene, CDR1 is SQVTM and CDR2 is ANQGSEA. Deletions cut 3 bases from V and 3 bases from J, with 11 bases between.